Described below is a single T cell receptor beta chain sequence and its context. Germline-derived CDR1 and CDR2 are SGHTA and FQGTGA. Trimming took 3 bases from V and 4 from J, leaving 7 bases between them. The CDR3 length is 13 residues. The data are from a study of blood T cell repertoires in COVID-19. Study-wide background: The samples span acute and convalescent COVID-19 from the United States, Italy and Spain. The cDNA or gDNA used as material had been derived from T cells, B-cell-depleted T cells, or PBMCs.

In the authors' workflow: Scientists estimated how many nucleated cells there were by amplifying reference gene primers. Sequenced by immunoSEQ multiplex PCR; TCRdb stores in-frame clones only, minus some. The V and J calls and clone size are taken from that table; D and trimming were inferred from the DNA. The sample shows approximately 100,000 clones, roughly 90% of them seen only once. This TCR was recovered from a man between 65 and 85 years old with acute or convalescent COVID-19. Sequences were obtained from peripheral blood. V and J are TRBV7-3 and TRBJ1-3; a weak D match, TRBD1 (6 bases). CDR3 DNA sequence: TGTGCCAGCAGCTTCGACAGGGGAAACACCATATATTTT. It is translated as CASSFDRGNTIYF.